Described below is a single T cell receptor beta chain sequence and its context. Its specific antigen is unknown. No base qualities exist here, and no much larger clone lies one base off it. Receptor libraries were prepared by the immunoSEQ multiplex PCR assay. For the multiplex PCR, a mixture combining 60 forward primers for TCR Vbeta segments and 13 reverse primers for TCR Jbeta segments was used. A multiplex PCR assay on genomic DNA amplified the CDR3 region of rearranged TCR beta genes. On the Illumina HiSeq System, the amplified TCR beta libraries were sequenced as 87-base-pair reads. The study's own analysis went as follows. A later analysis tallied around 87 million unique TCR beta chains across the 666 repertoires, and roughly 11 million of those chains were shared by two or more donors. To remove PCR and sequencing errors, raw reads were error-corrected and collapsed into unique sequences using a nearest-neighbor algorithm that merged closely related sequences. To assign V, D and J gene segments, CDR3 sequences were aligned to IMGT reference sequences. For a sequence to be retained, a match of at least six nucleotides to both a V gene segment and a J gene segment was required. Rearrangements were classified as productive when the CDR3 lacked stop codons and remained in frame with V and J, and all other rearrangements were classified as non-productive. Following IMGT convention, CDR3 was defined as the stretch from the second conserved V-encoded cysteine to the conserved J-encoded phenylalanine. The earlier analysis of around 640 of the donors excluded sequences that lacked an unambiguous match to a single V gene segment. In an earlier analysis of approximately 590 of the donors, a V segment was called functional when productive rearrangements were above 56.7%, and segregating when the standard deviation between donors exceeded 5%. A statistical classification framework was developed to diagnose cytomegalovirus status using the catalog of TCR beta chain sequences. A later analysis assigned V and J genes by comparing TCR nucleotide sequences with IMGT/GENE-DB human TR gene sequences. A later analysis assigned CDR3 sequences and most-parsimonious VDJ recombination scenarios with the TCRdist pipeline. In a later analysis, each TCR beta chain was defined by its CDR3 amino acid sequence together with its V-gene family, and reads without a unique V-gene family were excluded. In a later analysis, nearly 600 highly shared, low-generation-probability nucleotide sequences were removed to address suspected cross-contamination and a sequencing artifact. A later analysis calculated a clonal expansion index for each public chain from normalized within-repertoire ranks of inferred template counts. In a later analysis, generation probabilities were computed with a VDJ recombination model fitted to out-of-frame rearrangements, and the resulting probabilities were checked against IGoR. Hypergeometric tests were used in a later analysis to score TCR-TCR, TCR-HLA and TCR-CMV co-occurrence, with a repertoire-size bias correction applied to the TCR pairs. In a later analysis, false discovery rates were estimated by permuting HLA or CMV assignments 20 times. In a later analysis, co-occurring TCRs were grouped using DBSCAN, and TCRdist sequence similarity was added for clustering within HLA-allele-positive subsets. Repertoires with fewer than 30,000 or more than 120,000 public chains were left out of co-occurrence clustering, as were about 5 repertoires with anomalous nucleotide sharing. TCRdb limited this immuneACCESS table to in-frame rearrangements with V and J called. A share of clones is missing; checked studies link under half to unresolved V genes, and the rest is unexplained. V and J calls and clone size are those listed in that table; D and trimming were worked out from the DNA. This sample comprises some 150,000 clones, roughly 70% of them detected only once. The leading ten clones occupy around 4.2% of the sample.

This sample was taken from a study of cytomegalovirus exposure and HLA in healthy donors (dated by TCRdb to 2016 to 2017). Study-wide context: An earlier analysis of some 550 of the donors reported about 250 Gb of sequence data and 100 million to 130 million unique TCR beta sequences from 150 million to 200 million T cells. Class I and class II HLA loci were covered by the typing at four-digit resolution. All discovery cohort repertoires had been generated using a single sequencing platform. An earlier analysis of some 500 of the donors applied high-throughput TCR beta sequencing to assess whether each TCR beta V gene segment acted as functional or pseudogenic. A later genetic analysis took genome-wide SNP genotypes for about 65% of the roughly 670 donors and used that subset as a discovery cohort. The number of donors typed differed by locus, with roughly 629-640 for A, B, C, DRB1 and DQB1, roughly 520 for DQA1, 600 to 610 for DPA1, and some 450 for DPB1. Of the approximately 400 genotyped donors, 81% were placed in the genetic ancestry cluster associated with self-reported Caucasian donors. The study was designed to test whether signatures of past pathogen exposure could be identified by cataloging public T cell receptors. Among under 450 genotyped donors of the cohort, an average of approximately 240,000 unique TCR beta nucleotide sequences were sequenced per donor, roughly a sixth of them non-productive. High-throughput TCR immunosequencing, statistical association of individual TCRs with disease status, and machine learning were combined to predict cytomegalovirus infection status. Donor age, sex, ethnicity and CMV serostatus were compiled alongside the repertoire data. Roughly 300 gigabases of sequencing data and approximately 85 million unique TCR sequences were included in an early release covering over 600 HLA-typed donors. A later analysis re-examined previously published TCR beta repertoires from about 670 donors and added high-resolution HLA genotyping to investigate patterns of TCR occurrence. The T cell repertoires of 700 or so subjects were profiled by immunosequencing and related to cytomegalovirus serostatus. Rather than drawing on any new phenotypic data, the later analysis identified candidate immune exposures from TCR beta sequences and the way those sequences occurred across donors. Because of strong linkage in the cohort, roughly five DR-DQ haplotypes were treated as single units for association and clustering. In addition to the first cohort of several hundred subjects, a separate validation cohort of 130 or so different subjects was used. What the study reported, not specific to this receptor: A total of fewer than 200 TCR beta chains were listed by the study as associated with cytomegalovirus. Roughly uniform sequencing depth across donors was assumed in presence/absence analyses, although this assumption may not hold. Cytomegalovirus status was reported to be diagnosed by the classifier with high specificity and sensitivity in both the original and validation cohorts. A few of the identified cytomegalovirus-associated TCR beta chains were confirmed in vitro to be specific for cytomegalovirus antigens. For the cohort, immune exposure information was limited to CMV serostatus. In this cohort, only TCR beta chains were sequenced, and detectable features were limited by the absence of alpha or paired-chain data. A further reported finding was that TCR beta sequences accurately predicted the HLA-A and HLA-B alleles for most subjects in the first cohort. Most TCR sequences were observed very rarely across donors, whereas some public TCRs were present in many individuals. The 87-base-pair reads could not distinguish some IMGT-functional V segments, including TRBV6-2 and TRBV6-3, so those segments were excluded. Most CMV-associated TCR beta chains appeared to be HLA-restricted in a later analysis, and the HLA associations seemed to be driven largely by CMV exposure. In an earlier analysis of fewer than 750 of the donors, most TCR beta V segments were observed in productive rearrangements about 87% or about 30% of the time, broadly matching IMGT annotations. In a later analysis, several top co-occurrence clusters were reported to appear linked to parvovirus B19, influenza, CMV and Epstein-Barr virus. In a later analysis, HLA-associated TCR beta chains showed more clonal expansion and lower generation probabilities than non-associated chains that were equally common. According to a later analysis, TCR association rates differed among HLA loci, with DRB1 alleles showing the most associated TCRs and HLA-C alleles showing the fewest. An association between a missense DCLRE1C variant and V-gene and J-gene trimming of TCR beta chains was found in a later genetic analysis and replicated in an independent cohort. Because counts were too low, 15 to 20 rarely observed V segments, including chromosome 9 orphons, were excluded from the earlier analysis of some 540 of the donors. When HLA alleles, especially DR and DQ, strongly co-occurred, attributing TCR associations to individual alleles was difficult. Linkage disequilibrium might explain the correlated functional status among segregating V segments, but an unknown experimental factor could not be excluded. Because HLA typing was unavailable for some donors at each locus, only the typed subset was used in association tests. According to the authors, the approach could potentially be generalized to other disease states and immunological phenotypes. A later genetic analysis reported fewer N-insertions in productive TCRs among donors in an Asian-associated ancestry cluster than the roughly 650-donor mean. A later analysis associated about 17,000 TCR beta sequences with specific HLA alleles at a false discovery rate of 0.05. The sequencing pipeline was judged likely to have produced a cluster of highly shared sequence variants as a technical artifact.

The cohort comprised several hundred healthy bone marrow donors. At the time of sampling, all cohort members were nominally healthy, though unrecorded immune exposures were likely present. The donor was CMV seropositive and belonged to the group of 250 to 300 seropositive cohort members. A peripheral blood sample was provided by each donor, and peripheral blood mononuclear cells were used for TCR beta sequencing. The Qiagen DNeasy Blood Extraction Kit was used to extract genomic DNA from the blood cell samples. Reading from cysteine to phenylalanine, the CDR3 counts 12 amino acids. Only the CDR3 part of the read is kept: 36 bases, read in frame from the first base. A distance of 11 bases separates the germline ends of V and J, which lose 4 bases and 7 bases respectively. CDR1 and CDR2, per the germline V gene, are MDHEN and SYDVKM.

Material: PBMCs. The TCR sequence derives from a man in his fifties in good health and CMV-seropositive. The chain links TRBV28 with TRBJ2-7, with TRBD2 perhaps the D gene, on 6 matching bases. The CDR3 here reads CASSSTGAEQYF. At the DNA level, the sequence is TGTGCCAGCAGTTCGACGGGAGCGGAGCAGTACTTC.